A single TCR beta chain is shown here with its context. Its cognate antigen is unknown. This sample is part of a study of cytomegalovirus exposure and HLA in healthy donors. Whole-study findings and limits: Later work associated 16,951 TCR beta sequences with HLA alleles at 0.05 false discovery rate. Specific recognition of CMV antigens was confirmed in vitro for a few chains (all CMV-associated).

The V gene end was trimmed by 4 bases and the J gene end by 3 bases; junction bases not matched to a gene: 7. There are 15 residues in the CDR3. The V gene's germline CDR1 is KGHSY and CDR2 FQNENV. This PCR relied on a set of 60 Vbeta primers and 13 Jbeta primers. Sequenced by immunoSEQ multiplex PCR; TCRdb stores in-frame clones only, minus some. The sample lists roughly 90,000 clones, roughly 83% occurring once. This TCR was sampled from a man between 18 and 29 years old in good health and CMV-seronegative. Sequenced: PBMCs. The chain uses TRBV16 and TRBJ2-7; 9 bases line up with TRBD1. The CDR3 nucleotides are TGTGCCAGCAGCCCCGAGGGACAGGGTATCTACGAGCAGTACTTC. Protein: CASSPEGQGIYEQYF. Variable domain in full (rest from reference TRBV16 and TRBJ2-7): GEEVAQTPKHLVRGEGQKAKLYCAPIKGHSYVFWYQQVLKNEFKFLISFQNENVFDETGMPKERFSAKCLPNSPCSLEIQATKLEDSAVYFCASSPEGQGIYEQYFGPGTRLTVT.